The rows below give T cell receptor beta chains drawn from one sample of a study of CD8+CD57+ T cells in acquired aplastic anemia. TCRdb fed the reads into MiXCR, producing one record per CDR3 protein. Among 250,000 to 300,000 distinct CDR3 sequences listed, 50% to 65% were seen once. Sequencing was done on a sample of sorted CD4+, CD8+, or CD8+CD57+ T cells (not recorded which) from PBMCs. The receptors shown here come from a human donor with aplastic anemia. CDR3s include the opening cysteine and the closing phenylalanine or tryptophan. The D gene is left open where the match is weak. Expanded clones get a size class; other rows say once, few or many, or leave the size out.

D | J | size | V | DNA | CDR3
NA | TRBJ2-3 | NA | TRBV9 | TGTGCCAGCAGCGTCGACAACACAGATACGCAGTATTTT | CASSVDNTDTQYF
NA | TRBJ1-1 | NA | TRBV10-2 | TGCACCAGCATCCTCGAAAGGGTGAACACTGAAGCTTTCTTT | CTSILERVNTEAFF
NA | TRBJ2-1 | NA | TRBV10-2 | TGCGCCAGCAGTGATGAATTCCCCGTTATAAATGAGCAGTTCTTC | CASSDEFPVINEQFF
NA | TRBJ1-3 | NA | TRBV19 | TGTGCCAGTACCCCCGGCCCGACAGCGACTGGAAACACCATATATTTT | CASTPGPTATGNTIYF
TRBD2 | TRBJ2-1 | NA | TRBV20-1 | TGCAGTGCTAGTTTCAGCGGGAGGATTTGGGAGCAGTTCTTC | CSASFSGRIWEQFF
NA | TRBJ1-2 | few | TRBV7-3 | TGTGCCAGCAGCTTATCGCAGGGTGGTGGCTACACCTTC | CASSLSQGGGYTF
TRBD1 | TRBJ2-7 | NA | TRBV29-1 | TGCAGCGTTATCGGGACAGGGTACTCCTACGAGCAGTACTTC | CSVIGTGYSYEQYF
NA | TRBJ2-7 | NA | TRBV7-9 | TGTGCCAGCATACGACAGGATAGGCGCGAGCAGTACTTC | CASIRQDRREQYF
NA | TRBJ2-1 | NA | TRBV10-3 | TGTGCCATCAGGGATACAGGGTACGAGCAGTTCTTC | CAIRDTGYEQFF
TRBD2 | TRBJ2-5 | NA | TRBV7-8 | TGTGCCAGCAGCTTGAGCGGGGGGGGCGAAGAGACCCAGTACTTC | CASSLSGGGEETQYF
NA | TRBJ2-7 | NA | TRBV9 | TGCGCCAGCAGTCAGCGGAGCGGAAACGAGCAGTACTTC | CASSQRSGNEQYF
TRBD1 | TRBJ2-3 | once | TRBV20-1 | TGCAGTGCTAGACCGGCGCAGGGGGCGAATACGCAGTATTTT | CSARPAQGANTQYF
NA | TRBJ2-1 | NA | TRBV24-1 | TGTGCCATCCGAAAAGGACGGGGCCCCTACAATGAGCAGTTCTTC | CAIRKGRGPYNEQFF
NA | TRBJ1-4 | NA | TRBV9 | TGTGCCAGCAGCGAGGGGGACAAGAGACATGAAAAACTGTTTTTT | CASSEGDKRHEKLFF
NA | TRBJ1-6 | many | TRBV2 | TGTGCCAGCAGCCAAAGGGTCCGTAATAATTCACCCCTCCACTTT | CASSQRVRNNSPLHF
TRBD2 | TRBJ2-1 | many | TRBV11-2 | TGTGCCAGCAGCCGAGGGACTAGCGGGAACAATGAGCAGTTCTTC | CASSRGTSGNNEQFF
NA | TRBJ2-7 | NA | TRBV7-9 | TGTGCCAGCAGCCAAGATGTTGGCAGGGGTGGGGAGCAGTACTTC | CASSQDVGRGGEQYF
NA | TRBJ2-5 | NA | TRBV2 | TGTGCCAGCACGGTGTTGGAGGGGAGAAACCAAGAGACCCAGTACTTC | CASTVLEGRNQETQYF
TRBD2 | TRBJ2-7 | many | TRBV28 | TGTGCCAGCTCGTTAGCGGGAGACCTCTACGAGCAGTACTTC | CASSLAGDLYEQYF
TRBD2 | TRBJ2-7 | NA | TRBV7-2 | TGTGCCAGCAGCCCGGGCGGCGGGGGGCTCTACGAGCAGTACTTC | CASSPGGGGLYEQYF
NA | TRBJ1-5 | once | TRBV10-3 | TGTGCCATCAGTGAGTCTACAGGTAATCAGCCCCAGCATTTT | CAISESTGNQPQHF
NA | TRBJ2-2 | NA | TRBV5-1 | TGCGCCAGCCGCATGGCTCCCGGGGAGCTGTTTTTT | CASRMAPGELFF
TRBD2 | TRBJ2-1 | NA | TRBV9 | TGTGCCAGCAGTCAAGAGGGCGGGGGGGCCGATGAGCAGTTCTTC | CASSQEGGGADEQFF
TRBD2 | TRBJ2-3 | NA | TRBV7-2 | TGTGCCAGCAGCTTGATTACCCACGGGGGGGGGCCTAAGCAGTATTTT | CASSLITHGGGPKQYF
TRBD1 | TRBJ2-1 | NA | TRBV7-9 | TGTGCCAGCAGCCGCCGTGGACCGGGACAGGGAGGTTGGGGTGAGCAGTTCTTC | CASSRRGPGQGGWGEQFF
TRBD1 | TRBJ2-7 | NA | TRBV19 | TGTGCCAGTAGCTTACAGGTAGGGGGACAGATCTACGAGCAGTACTTC | CASSLQVGGQIYEQYF